These 29 T cell receptor beta chains were all obtained from the same sample, sequenced in a study of technical replicates of blood from a few donors. Measured with immunoSEQ multiplex PCR; TCRdb has only the in-frame clones, and not every one. Of some 80,000 clones detected, 96% appear once; the ten largest clones hold 0.31%. The specimen sequenced was T cells isolated from PBMCs. These receptors originate from a human donor in good health.

Points on this clone: An end of the junction differs from the germline gene, which may be a read error. The chain joins TRBV27 to TRBJ2-1, with TRBD2 matching 8 bases. From germline, CDR1 is MNHEY and CDR2 SMNVEV (reference sequence). The CDR3 has 15 amino acids. The CDR3 DNA reads TGTGCCGGCAGTGTCCAGACTAGCGTGTACAATGAGCAGTTCTTC. It specifies CAGSVQTSVYNEQFF.

V usage is TRBV7-9 and J usage is TRBJ1-4, with 7 bases matching TRBD1. The CDR3 consists of 14 residues. V shed 7 bases, J shed 7 bases, and the junction held 9 bases outside the gene matches. Germline lookup yields CDR1 SEHNR and CDR2 FQNEAQ (reference sequence). CDR3 in amino acids: CASIPGGIGEKLFF. The CDR3 coding sequence is TGTGCCAGCATCCCAGGGGGTATCGGTGAAAAACTGTTTTTT.

The rearrangement joins TRBV6-5 to TRBJ2-3; TRBD2 might be the D (5 bases). The V end lost 4 bases, the J end lost 2 bases, and 10 bases lay between the germline ends. The CDR3 covers 14 residues. Germline V gene sequence: CDR1 MNHEY, CDR2 SVGAGI. CDR3 DNA sequence: TGTGCCAGCAGTTTTTTCGGGAACACAGATACGCAGTATTTT. Its translation is CASSFFGNTDTQYF.

The chain uses TRBV6-1 and TRBJ1-5; the D is unclear. Germline-derived CDR1 and CDR2 are MNHNS and SASEGT. The CDR3 runs 13 residues. The ends were cut back, 6 bases at V and 2 bases at J, with 8 bases in the middle. The CDR3 DNA follows: TGTGCCAGCAGAGACATACGCAATCAGCCCCAGCATTTT. Translation: CASRDIRNQPQHF.

This sequence joins TRBV7-3 and TRBJ1-1; D not resolved. The CDR3 is made up of 14 amino acids. Trimming stripped 2 bases from V and 6 bases from J, with 13 bases between. CDR1 and CDR2 (germline): SGHTA, FQGTGA. CDR3 DNA: TGTGCCAGCAGCTTATCCCTTCGAGGTTCTGAAGCTTTCTTT. It translates to CASSLSLRGSEAFF.

CDR3 nucleotide sequence: TGTGCCAGCAGCGTACGAAACCTAGGGGGCCGGGAGCTGTTTTTT. Protein sequence: CASSVRNLGGRELFF. V and J are TRBV9 and TRBJ2-2; 7 bases are a match to TRBD1. The V and J ends lost 1 base and 9 bases, in that order; junction bases with no gene match: 9. The CDR3 contains 15 residues. Per the germline V gene, CDR1 is SGDLS and CDR2 is YYNGEE.

The chain employs TRBV28 and TRBJ2-3; the D gene is possibly TRBD1 (6 bases). The CDR3 has 17 residues. Trimming cost V 5 bases and J 4 bases, with 22 bases left between them. Germline V lookup: CDR1 MDHEN, CDR2 SYDVKM. The CDR3 reads CASSVTRDTTNPDTQYF. The CDR3 nucleotides read TGTGCCAGCAGTGTCACCCGGGACACGACTAACCCAGATACGCAGTATTTT.

This chain uses TRBV7-9 with TRBJ2-7; 7 bases line up with TRBD1. Germline V gene lookup returns CDR1 SEHNR and CDR2 FQNEAQ (reference sequence). V shed 4 bases, J shed 2 bases, and the junction held 5 bases outside the gene matches. The CDR3 has 14 amino acids. CDR3 DNA sequence: TGTGCCAGCAGCTATGGGACAGCCGCCTACGAGCAGTACTTC. Translating gives CASSYGTAAYEQYF.

V usage is TRBV6-5 and J usage is TRBJ1-2, with D hard to call. Trimming left V 0 bases short and J 8 bases short, with 16 bases between. CDR1 and CDR2 from the germline V gene are MNHEY and SVGAGI. This CDR3 is built from 15 residues. The CDR3 region is CASSYSLYIRGGYTF. CDR3 nucleotide sequence: TGTGCCAGCAGTTACTCCTTGTATATAAGAGGAGGCTACACCTTC.

The gene calls are TRBV19 and TRBJ2-7, with a weak D call TRBD1 (5 bases). CDR1 and CDR2 (germline): LNHDA, SQIVND (reference sequence). Trimming removed 0 bases at V and 1 base at J, with 7 bases between. This CDR3 has 14 amino acids. The CDR3 here is CASSIDRVSYEQYF. The CDR3 DNA follows: TGTGCCAGTAGTATAGACAGGGTGTCCTACGAGCAGTACTTC.

The rearrangement links TRBV7-3 to TRBJ2-7; the match to TRBD1 covers 9 bases. This CDR3 has 14 amino acids. CDR1 and CDR2 (germline): SGHTA, FQGTGA. Trimming took 5 bases from V and 5 from J; bases not matched to a gene: 7. CDR3 sequence (DNA): TGTGCCAGCAGCCGACAGGGGGGGCGGGACGAGCAGTACTTC. Translating it yields CASSRQGGRDEQYF.

The chain's CDR3 is CATDTLLDTQQFF. The CDR3, as DNA: TGTGCCACTGACACCCTACTAGACACGCAGCAGTTCTTC. The V call is TRBV28, the J call TRBJ2-1, with a possible D match to TRBD2 (5 bases). The CDR3 length is 13 residues. The ends were cut back, 10 bases at V and 11 bases at J, with 21 bases in the middle. CDR1 and CDR2 (germline): MDHEN, SYDVKM.

The V gene is TRBV2, the J gene TRBJ2-7; 7 nucleotides align to TRBD1. After removal of 8 bases from V and 5 bases from J, the junction contained 9 bases not matched to a gene. This CDR3 has 13 amino acids. Germline V gene sequence: CDR1 SNHLY, CDR2 FYNNEI. The CDR3 loop is CASLGDRANEQYF. CDR3 nucleotide sequence: TGTGCCAGCCTCGGCGACAGGGCCAACGAGCAGTACTTC. The full variable domain, in which reference TRBV2 and TRBJ2-7 provide the parts outside the CDR3, is EPEVTQTPSHQVTQMGQEVILRCVPISNHLYFYWYRQILGQKVEFLVSFYNNEISEKSEIFDDQFSVERPDGSNFTLKIRSTKLEDSAMYFCASLGDRANEQYFGPGTRLTVT.

The chain is built from TRBV4-1 and TRBJ1-1; TRBD1 matches at 9 bases. There are 15 residues in the CDR3. Trimming removed 1 base from V and 2 bases from J; junction bases left unmatched: 2. Germline-derived CDR1 and CDR2 are MGHRA and YSYEKL. CDR3 nucleotide sequence: TGCGCCAGCAGCCAAGCAACAGGGGGCAACACTGAAGCTTTCTTT. Protein product: CASSQATGGNTEAFF.

The chain combines TRBV7-6 with TRBJ2-7; D is perhaps TRBD1 (5 bases). Trimming stripped 1 base from V and 3 bases from J, with 13 bases between. CDR1 and CDR2 (germline): SGHVS, FNYEAQ. The CDR3 is 15 amino acids. The CDR3 nucleotides are TGTGCCAGCAGCTTAGGGACACCAATTAACTACGAGCAGTACTTC. Encoded protein: CASSLGTPINYEQYF.

The chain employs TRBV9 and TRBJ2-5; 14 nucleotides align to TRBD2. Germline CDR1 SGDLS, CDR2 YYNGEE. CDR3 length equals 16 residues. Trimming removed 4 bases from V and 5 bases from J; junction bases left unmatched: 7. The CDR3 sequence is CASSPRLAGGSETQYF. The CDR3 DNA reads TGTGCCAGCAGCCCGAGACTAGCGGGAGGGTCGGAGACCCAGTACTTC.

This chain joins TRBV7-2 and TRBJ2-3, with 13 nucleotides matching TRBD2. CDR1 and CDR2 from the germline V gene are SGHTA and FQGNSA. Trimming at V came to 8 bases and at J to 5 bases, leaving 16 bases not matched to a gene. The CDR3 extends over 18 amino acids. The CDR3: CASRLLSGLAGPLDTQYF. CDR3 coding DNA: TGTGCCAGCCGTCTCCTTTCGGGACTAGCGGGACCCCTAGATACGCAGTATTTT.

CDR3 protein: CASRHRDRGKVSYGYTF. The CDR3 bases are TGTGCCAGCAGGCACCGGGACAGGGGGAAGGTCAGCTATGGCTACACCTTC. The chain recombines TRBV7-9 with TRBJ1-2; 11 nucleotides align to TRBD1. The V gene end was trimmed by 6 bases and the J gene end by 4 bases; junction bases not matched to a gene: 13. CDR1 SEHNR and CDR2 FQNEAQ come from the germline V gene (reference sequence). CDR3 length equals 17 residues.

This rearrangement joins TRBV6-4 to TRBJ2-2, with 7 positions matching TRBD1. CDR3 size: 18 residues. V dropped 9 bases and J dropped 8; count of bases not matched to a gene: 24. CDR1 and CDR2 (germline): MRHNA, SNTAGT. CDR3 protein: CARWTGTEARGGRGELFF. The CDR3 DNA sequence: TGTGCCAGGTGGACCGGGACAGAGGCCCGAGGAGGTCGGGGGGAGCTGTTTTTT.

As to this clone: Other nucleotide sequences from this sample produce the same CDR3. CDR3: CASSLGRGYEQYF. The CDR3 DNA reads as TGTGCCAGCAGTCTCGGGAGAGGCTACGAGCAGTACTTC. The chain links TRBV27 to TRBJ2-7; D perhaps matches TRBD2 (6 bases). The CDR3 runs 13 residues. Germline-derived CDR1 and CDR2 are MNHEY and SMNVEV (reference sequence). Between the trimmed V and J ends, which lost 5 bases and 3 bases, there was a span of 11 bases.

The chain has TRBV7-6 and TRBJ1-3; D is possibly TRBD1 (5 bases). Germline values: CDR1 SGHVS, CDR2 FNYEAQ. V shed 5 bases and J shed 1 base, with 9 bases lying between them. CDR3 size: 14 residues. CDR3 amino acids: CASSPQDSGNTIYF. The CDR3 DNA is TGTGCCAGCAGCCCACAGGATTCTGGAAACACCATATATTTT.

The chain carries TRBV5-6 and TRBJ1-4, with D unclear. This CDR3 spans 17 amino acids. Trimming pared 0 bases from V and 4 bases from J, leaving 16 bases between. Germline V gene lookup returns CDR1 SGHDT and CDR2 YYEEEE. CDR3 nucleotides: TGTGCCAGCAGCTTGGGACTCGGGATTATGTATAATGAAAAACTGTTTTTT. Residues: CASSLGLGIMYNEKLFF.

The chain employs TRBV19 and TRBJ1-1; 8 bases match TRBD1. From germline, CDR1 is LNHDA and CDR2 SQIVND (reference sequence). Trimming cost V 8 bases and J 8 bases; bases outside gene matches: 7. The CDR3 consists of 12 residues. The CDR3 DNA is TGTGCCAGTCAACAGGGGGGGATCGAAGCTTTCTTT. Its translation: CASQQGGIEAFF.

The rearrangement links TRBV7-2 to TRBJ2-7; 7 positions agree with TRBD1. V was clipped by 5 bases and J by 0 bases; unmatched bases: 7. Germline V lookup: CDR1 SGHTA, CDR2 FQGNSA. The length of the CDR3 is 15 residues. CDR3 in amino acids: CASSGAGTVSYEQYF. As DNA, the CDR3 is TGTGCCAGCAGCGGCGCCGGGACAGTCTCCTACGAGCAGTACTTC. Complete variable domain (other parts from reference TRBV7-2 and TRBJ2-7): GAGVSQSPSNKVTEKGKDVELRCDPISGHTALYWYRQSLGQGLEFLIYFQGNSAPDKSGLPSDRFSAERTGGSVSTLTIQRTQQEDSAVYLCASSGAGTVSYEQYFGPGTRLTVT.

V and J are TRBV6-5 and TRBJ2-7, with TRBD1 identical over 8 bases. The CDR3 has 15 amino acids. With 5 bases clipped from V and 1 base from J, the junction kept 7 bases outside the gene matches. Germline-derived CDR1 and CDR2 are MNHEY and SVGAGI. CDR3 sequence: CASSPPRDRSYEQYF. DNA of the CDR3: TGTGCCAGCAGTCCACCCCGGGACAGGTCCTACGAGCAGTACTTC.

This chain connects TRBV15 to TRBJ1-1; tentative D call: TRBD1 (6 bases). V lost 0 bases to trimming and J lost 1 base, with 12 bases between them. CDR3 length equals 16 residues. Germline loops: CDR1 LNHNV, CDR2 YYDKDF (reference sequence). DNA for the CDR3: TGTGCCACCAGCAGAGATGAGGGACACCAGAACACTGAAGCTTTCTTT. It specifies CATSRDEGHQNTEAFF.

The chain has TRBV27 and TRBJ1-5; D is ambiguous. The CDR3 contains 15 residues. Germline lookup yields CDR1 MNHEY and CDR2 SMNVEV (reference sequence). V dropped 8 bases and J dropped 0 bases, with 14 bases sitting between them. This CDR3 is CASRLTLDSNQPQHF. DNA for the CDR3: TGTGCCAGCCGACTGACCTTAGATAGCAATCAGCCCCAGCATTTT.

This rearrangement joins TRBV4-1 to TRBJ1-3; D call uncertain. Germline V gene lookup returns CDR1 MGHRA and CDR2 YSYEKL. The CDR3 consists of 16 residues. V was trimmed by 0 bases and J by 0 bases, leaving 9 bases between them. CDR3 sequence: CASSQEGRTSGNTIYF. In DNA, the CDR3 is TGCGCCAGCAGCCAAGAGGGCAGAACCTCTGGAAACACCATATATTTT.

This clone appeared once. J is TRBJ1-1 and V is TRBV7-3; D unclear. The germline V gene has CDR1 SGHTA and CDR2 FQGTGA. The CDR3 loop spans 13 amino acids. V lost 1 base and J lost 1, with 4 bases in between. The CDR3 bases are TGTGCCAGCAGCTTAAGCAGGAACACTGAAGCTTTCTTT. This encodes CASSLSRNTEAFF.